The clone carrying this TCR beta chain has a count of ten or more. Antigen: not known. Patients were excluded for uncontrolled infection, other autoimmune disease, pregnancy or lactation. On the basis of clinical symptoms, serum thyroxine and TRAb, thyroid ultrasound and orbital computed tomography, diagnoses were made. Amplified TCR beta CDR3 regions came from RNA transcripts. Using the HTBI primer set, a first-round RT-PCR was run on the TCR CDR3. TCRdb reprocessed the multiplex PCR reads via MiXCR and lists one record per CDR3 protein. Of around 300,000 distinct CDR3 sequences listed, roughly 13% are singletons. V lost 6 bases and J lost 1, with 11 bases in between. This CDR3 contains 14 residues. The sample comes from a study of T cells in Graves' hyperthyroidism and ophthalmopathy. Study context: Peripheral blood was obtained at initial diagnosis, preceding any treatment. Study-wide results and caveats: In the blood, most expanded thyroid clonotypes above 0.001 appeared as well.

The gene calls are TRBV12-3 or TRBV12-4 and TRBJ2-3; D call uncertain. Sequences were obtained from blood. The receptor's source is a woman in her thirties or forties with Graves' ophthalmopathy. This CDR3 reads CASRIDWGTDTQYF. DNA of the CDR3: TGTGCCAGCAGGATTGACTGGGGCACAGATACGCAGTATTTT.